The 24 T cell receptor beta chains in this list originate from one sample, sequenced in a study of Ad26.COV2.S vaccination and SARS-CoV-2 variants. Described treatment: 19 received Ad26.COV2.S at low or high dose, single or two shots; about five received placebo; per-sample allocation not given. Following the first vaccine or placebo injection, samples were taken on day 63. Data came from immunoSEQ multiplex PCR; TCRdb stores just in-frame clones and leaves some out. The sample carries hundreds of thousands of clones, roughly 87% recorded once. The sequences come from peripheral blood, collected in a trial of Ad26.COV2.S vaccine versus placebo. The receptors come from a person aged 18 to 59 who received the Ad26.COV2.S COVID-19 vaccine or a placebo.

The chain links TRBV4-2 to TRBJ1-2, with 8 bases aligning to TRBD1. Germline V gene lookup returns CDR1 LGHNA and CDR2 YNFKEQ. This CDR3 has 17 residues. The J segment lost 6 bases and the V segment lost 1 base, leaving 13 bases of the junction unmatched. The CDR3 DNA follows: TGTGCCAGCAGCCAAGTCTCCCAGGGGGCTTTAAAGAATGGCTACACCTTC. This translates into CASSQVSQGALKNGYTF.

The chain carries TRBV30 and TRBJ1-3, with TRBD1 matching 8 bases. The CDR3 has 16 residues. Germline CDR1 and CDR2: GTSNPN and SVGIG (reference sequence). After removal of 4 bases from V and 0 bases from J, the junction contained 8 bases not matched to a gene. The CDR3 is CAWTPGTGRSGNTIYF. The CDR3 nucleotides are TGTGCCTGGACTCCGGGGACAGGTCGCTCTGGAAACACCATATATTTT.

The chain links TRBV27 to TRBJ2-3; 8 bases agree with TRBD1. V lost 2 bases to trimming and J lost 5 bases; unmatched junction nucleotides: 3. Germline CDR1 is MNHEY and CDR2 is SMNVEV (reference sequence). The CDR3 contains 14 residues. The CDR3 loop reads CASSLGQGLDTQYF. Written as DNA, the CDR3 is TGTGCCAGCAGTTTAGGACAGGGCCTAGATACGCAGTATTTT.

In DNA, the CDR3 is TGTGCCAGCAGCTTACCTACCGGGACAGGGTTTGTCAATGAGCAGTTCTTC. As protein: CASSLPTGTGFVNEQFF. The J gene is TRBJ2-1, the V gene TRBV11-2, with TRBD1 identical over 9 bases. The V segment lost 2 bases and the J segment 6 bases; nucleotides outside the gene matches: 11. The CDR3 has 17 residues. The V gene's germline CDR1 is SGHAT and CDR2 FQNNGV.

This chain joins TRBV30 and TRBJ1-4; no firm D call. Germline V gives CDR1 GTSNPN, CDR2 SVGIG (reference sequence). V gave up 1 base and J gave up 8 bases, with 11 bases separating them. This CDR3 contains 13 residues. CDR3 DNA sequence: TGTGCCTGGAGTGCGGGGATCAGGGAAAAACTGTTTTTT. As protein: CAWSAGIREKLFF. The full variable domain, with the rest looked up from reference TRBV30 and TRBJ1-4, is SQTIHQWPATLVQPVGSPLSLECTVEGTSNPNLYWYRQAAGRGLQLLFYSVGIGQISSEVPQNLSASRPQDRQFILSSKKLLLSDSGFYLCAWSAGIREKLFFGSGTQLSVL.

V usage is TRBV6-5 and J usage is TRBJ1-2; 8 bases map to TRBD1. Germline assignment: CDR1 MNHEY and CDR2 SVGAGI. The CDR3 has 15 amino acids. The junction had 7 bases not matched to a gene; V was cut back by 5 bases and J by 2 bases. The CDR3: CASSHGQGGNYGYTF. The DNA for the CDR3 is TGTGCCAGCAGTCATGGACAGGGCGGGAACTATGGCTACACCTTC.

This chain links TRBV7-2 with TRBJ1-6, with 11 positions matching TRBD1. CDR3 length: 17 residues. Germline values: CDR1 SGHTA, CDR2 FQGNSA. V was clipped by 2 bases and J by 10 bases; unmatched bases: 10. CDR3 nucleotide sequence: TGTGCCAGCAGCTTATCCGGGACAGGGGGAAGTAGATCACCCCTCCACTTT. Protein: CASSLSGTGGSRSPLHF. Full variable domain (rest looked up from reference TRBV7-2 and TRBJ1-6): GAGVSQSPSNKVTEKGKDVELRCDPISGHTALYWYRQSLGQGLEFLIYFQGNSAPDKSGLPSDRFSAERTGGSVSTLTIQRTQQEDSAVYLCASSLSGTGGSRSPLHFGNGTRLTVT.

CDR3 sequence: CASKGQTNYEQYF. Here the CDR3 DNA reads TGCGCCAGCAAGGGACAGACCAACTACGAGCAGTACTTC. The chain couples TRBV10-1 to TRBJ2-7; 7 bases line up with TRBD1. Germline-derived CDR1 and CDR2 are WNHNN and SYGVQD (reference sequence). The V gene end was trimmed by 7 bases and the J gene end by 3 bases; junction bases not matched to a gene: 6. The CDR3 has 13 amino acids.

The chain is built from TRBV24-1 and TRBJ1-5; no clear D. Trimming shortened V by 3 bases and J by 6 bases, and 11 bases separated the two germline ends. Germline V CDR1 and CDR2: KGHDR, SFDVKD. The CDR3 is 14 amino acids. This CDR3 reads CATSDKGSSQPQHF. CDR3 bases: TGTGCCACCAGTGATAAGGGCTCAAGTCAGCCCCAGCATTTT.

CDR3 in DNA: TGCGCCAGCAGCCCCCGGGACAGGGAGGGCTATGGCTACACCTTC. Protein sequence: CASSPRDREGYGYTF. This chain uses TRBV4-1 with TRBJ1-2, with TRBD1 matching 9 bases. The V gene end was trimmed by 4 bases and the J gene end by 4 bases; junction bases not matched to a gene: 7. The CDR3 contains 15 residues. Germline V gene data show CDR1 as MGHRA and CDR2 as YSYEKL.

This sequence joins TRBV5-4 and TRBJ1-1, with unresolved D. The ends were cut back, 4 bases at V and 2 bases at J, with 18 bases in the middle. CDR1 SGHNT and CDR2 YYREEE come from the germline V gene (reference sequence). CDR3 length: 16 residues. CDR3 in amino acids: CASSPTRYSLNTEAFF. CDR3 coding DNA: TGTGCCAGCAGCCCTACTAGGTACAGCTTAAACACTGAAGCTTTCTTT.

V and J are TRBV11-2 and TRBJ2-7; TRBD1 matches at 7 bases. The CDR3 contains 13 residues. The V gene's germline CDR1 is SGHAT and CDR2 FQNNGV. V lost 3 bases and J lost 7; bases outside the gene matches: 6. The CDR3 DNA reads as TGTGCCAGCAGCTTGGGACAGTCTCGGGAGCAGTACTTC. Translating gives CASSLGQSREQYF.

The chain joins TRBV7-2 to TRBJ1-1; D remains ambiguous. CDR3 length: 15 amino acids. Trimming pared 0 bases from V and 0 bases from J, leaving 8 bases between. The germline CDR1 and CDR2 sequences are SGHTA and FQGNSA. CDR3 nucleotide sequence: TGTGCCAGCAGCTTAGCGCGTGGGTTGAACACTGAAGCTTTCTTT. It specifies CASSLARGLNTEAFF.

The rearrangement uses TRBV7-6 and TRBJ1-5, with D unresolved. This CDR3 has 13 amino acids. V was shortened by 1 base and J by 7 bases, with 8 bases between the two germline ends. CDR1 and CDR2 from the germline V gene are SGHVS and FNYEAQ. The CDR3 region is CASSLDSGQPQHF. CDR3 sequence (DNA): TGTGCCAGCAGCTTAGACAGCGGGCAGCCCCAGCATTTT.

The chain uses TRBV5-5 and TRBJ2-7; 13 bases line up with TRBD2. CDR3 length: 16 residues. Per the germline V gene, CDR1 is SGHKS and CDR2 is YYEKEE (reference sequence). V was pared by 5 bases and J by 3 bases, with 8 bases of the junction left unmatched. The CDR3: CASSSGLAGEFYEQYF. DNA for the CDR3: TGTGCCAGCAGTTCAGGACTAGCGGGGGAGTTCTACGAGCAGTACTTC.

The CDR3 here is CASSHGQPEAFF. The CDR3 DNA reads as TGTGCCAGCAGTCACGGACAGCCTGAAGCTTTCTTT. The chain links TRBV6-2 or TRBV6-3 to TRBJ1-1; maybe TRBD1 (6 bases). Germline values: CDR1 MNHEY, CDR2 SVGEGT. The CDR3 totals 12 residues. Trimming removed 5 bases from V and 6 bases from J, with 10 bases in between.

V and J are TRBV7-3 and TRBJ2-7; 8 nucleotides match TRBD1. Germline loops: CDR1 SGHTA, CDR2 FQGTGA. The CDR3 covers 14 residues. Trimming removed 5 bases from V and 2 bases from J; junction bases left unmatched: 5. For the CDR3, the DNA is TGTGCCAGCAGCCGAGACAGGGGCCCCTACGAGCAGTACTTC. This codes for CASSRDRGPYEQYF.

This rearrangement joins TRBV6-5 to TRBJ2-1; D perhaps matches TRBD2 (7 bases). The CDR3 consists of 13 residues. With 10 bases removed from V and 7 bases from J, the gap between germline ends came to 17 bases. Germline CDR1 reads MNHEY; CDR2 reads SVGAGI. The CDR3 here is CATEGGAGNEQFF. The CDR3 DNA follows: TGTGCCACCGAGGGGGGGGCAGGAAATGAGCAGTTCTTC.

The CDR3 region is CASSLTGREAFF. In DNA, the CDR3 is TGTGCCAGCAGCTTGACAGGGAGAGAAGCTTTCTTT. V gene TRBV5-6 combines with J gene TRBJ1-1; a weak D match, TRBD1 (6 bases). V was trimmed by 1 base and J by 8 bases, leaving 9 bases between them. The CDR3 length is 12 residues. Per germline, CDR1 SGHDT and CDR2 YYEEEE.

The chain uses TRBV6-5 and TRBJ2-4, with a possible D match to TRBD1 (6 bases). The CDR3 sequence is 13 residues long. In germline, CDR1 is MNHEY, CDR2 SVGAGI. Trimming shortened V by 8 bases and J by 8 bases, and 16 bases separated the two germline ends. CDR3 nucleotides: TGTGCCAGCGGAGAAACGTCAGGGGACATTCAGTACTTC. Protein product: CASGETSGDIQYF.

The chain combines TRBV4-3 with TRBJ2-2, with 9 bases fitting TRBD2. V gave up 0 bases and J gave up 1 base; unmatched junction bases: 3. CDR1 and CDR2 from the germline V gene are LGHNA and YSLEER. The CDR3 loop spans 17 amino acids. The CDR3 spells CASSQEATSGNTGELFF. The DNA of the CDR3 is TGCGCCAGCAGCCAAGAGGCGACTAGCGGGAACACCGGGGAGCTGTTTTTT.

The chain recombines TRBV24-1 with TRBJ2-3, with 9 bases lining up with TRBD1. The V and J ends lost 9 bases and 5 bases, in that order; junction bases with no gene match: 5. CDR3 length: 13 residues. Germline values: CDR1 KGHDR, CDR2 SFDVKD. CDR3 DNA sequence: TGTGCCACCGCGACAGGGGGGGTAGATACGCAGTATTTT. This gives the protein CATATGGVDTQYF.

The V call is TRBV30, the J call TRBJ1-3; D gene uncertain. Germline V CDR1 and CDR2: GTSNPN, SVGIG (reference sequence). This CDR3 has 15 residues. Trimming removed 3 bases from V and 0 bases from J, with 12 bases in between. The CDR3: CAWSNGLFSGNTIYF. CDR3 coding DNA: TGTGCCTGGAGCAATGGCTTGTTCTCTGGAAACACCATATATTTT.

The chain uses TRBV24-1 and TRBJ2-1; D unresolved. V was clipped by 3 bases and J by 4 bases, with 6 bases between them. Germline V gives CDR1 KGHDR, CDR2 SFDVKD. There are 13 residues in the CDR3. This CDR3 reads CATSDGSYNEQFF. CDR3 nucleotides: TGTGCCACCAGTGATGGCAGTTACAATGAGCAGTTCTTC.